The next 13 T cell receptor beta chains were all read from a single sample in a study of lymphopenia after photon versus proton radiotherapy. Sequenced by immunoSEQ multiplex PCR; TCRdb stores in-frame clones only, minus some. The sample has 150,000 to 200,000 clones; approximately 91% are singletons. The sequenced sample was peripheral blood, obtained from a patient treated with photon-based radiotherapy. Receptors originate from a man aged 50 to 59 with gastric cancer.

V and J are TRBV27 and TRBJ2-1; 8 bases align to TRBD2. The trim removed 1 base at V and 8 bases at J, leaving 4 bases unmatched. There are 14 residues in the CDR3. The germline gives CDR1 MNHEY, CDR2 SMNVEV (reference sequence). CDR3 loop: CASSLFGGRHEQFF. The DNA of the CDR3 is TGTGCCAGCAGTTTATTCGGCGGGAGGCATGAGCAGTTCTTC.

J is TRBJ1-3 and V is TRBV28, with D possibly matching TRBD1 (5 bases). The V gene lost 5 bases and the J gene lost 0 bases, with 11 bases spanning the gap. The CDR3 has 15 residues. Germline V gene data show CDR1 as MDHEN and CDR2 as SYDVKM. CDR3 residues: CASSPTGASGNTIYF. The CDR3 coding sequence is TGTGCCAGCAGTCCGACCGGGGCCTCTGGAAACACCATATATTTT.

This chain links TRBV19 with TRBJ2-1; 13 bases line up with TRBD2. Germline CDR1 is LNHDA and CDR2 is SQIVND (reference sequence). Germline trimming cut 9 bases from V and 10 bases from J; bases unmatched to any gene: 12. This CDR3 has 15 amino acids. The CDR3 sequence: CASRTSGSVGPEQFF. The CDR3 DNA reads as TGTGCCAGCCGGACTAGCGGGAGCGTGGGCCCCGAGCAGTTCTTC.

This chain connects TRBV7-9 to TRBJ2-2; D is perhaps TRBD2 (5 bases). The CDR3 is made up of 13 amino acids. V dropped 9 bases and J dropped 5 bases, with 13 bases sitting between them. The V gene's germline CDR1 is SEHNR and CDR2 FQNEAQ (reference sequence). This CDR3 is CASRATGTGELFF. In DNA form, the CDR3 reads TGTGCCAGTAGGGCCACGGGGACCGGGGAGCTGTTTTTT.

This clone was detected once. The chain links TRBV9 to TRBJ2-1, with TRBD2 identical over 10 bases. The CDR3 sequence is 15 residues long. Germline CDR1 SGDLS, CDR2 YYNGEE. V was clipped by 4 bases and J by 8 bases; unmatched bases: 9. The DNA of the CDR3 is TGTGCCAGCAGCCTCTCACTAGCGGGAACGGATGAGCAGTTCTTC. Protein product: CASSLSLAGTDEQFF.

This chain links TRBV28 with TRBJ2-3; the match to TRBD2 covers 7 bases. Trimming took 9 bases from V and 3 from J; bases not matched to a gene: 15. Germline CDR1 and CDR2: MDHEN and SYDVKM. CDR3 length: 16 amino acids. The CDR3 loop reads CASNLRGGPGTDTQYF. The CDR3 DNA is TGTGCCAGTAATTTAAGGGGAGGGCCGGGAACAGATACGCAGTATTTT.

The chain uses TRBV19 and TRBJ1-5, with a possible D match to TRBD1 (6 bases). The V gene's germline CDR1 is LNHDA and CDR2 SQIVND (reference sequence). This CDR3 comprises 16 residues. The V and J ends lost 0 bases and 3 bases respectively, with 12 bases between them. This CDR3 is CASSIDWAGANQPQHF. The CDR3, as DNA: TGTGCCAGTAGTATAGACTGGGCGGGGGCCAATCAGCCCCAGCATTTT.

This chain uses TRBV2 with TRBJ2-1; no clear D. There are 14 residues in the CDR3. The germline V and J ends were trimmed by 4 bases and 6 bases, with 13 bases remaining between them. Per the germline V gene, CDR1 is SNHLY and CDR2 is FYNNEI. DNA of the CDR3: TGTGCCAGCAGTGTTAGCACTTACGGCAATGAGCAGTTCTTC. Translation gives CASSVSTYGNEQFF. Looking up the rest from reference TRBV2 and TRBJ2-1 gives the full variable domain: EPEVTQTPSHQVTQMGQEVILRCVPISNHLYFYWYRQILGQKVEFLVSFYNNEISEKSEIFDDQFSVERPDGSNFTLKIRSTKLEDSAMYFCASSVSTYGNEQFFGPGTRLTVL.

V and J are TRBV6-5 and TRBJ1-1; TRBD1 aligns across 9 bases. The CDR3 is 15 residues long. Trimming at V came to 6 bases and at J to 0 bases, leaving 5 bases not matched to a gene. Germline V gene lookup returns CDR1 MNHEY and CDR2 SVGAGI. CDR3 bases: TGTGCCAGCAGACTGGGACAGGGTTTGAACACTGAAGCTTTCTTT. This translates into CASRLGQGLNTEAFF.

The V gene is TRBV15, the J gene TRBJ2-7, with 9 bases aligning to TRBD1. V shed 0 bases and J 2 bases; nucleotides not matched to a gene: 5. CDR3 size: 16 residues. CDR1 is LNHNV and CDR2 is YYDKDF in the germline V gene (reference sequence). CDR3 loop: CATSRDMGQGPYEQYF. DNA of the CDR3: TGTGCCACCAGCAGAGATATGGGACAGGGACCCTACGAGCAGTACTTC. Filled out from reference TRBV15 and TRBJ2-7, the complete variable domain reads DAMVIQNPRYQVTQFGKPVTLSCSQTLNHNVMYWYQQKSSQAPKLLFHYYDKDFNNEADTPDNFQSRRPNTSFCFLDIRSPGLGDTAMYLCATSRDMGQGPYEQYFGPGTRLTVT.

The gene calls are TRBV5-4 and TRBJ2-5; D may be TRBD2 (5 bases). The CDR3 runs to 12 residues. Germline V gives CDR1 SGHNT, CDR2 YYREEE (reference sequence). The ends were cut back, 4 bases at V and 5 bases at J, with 9 bases in the middle. As DNA, the CDR3 is TGTGCCAGCAGCCCCCCGGGGGAGACCCAGTACTTC. This codes for CASSPPGETQYF.

The chain is built from TRBV4-2 and TRBJ2-7; TRBD1 aligns across 8 bases. J lost 3 bases, V lost 4 bases, and 8 bases had no gene match. Germline assignment: CDR1 LGHNA and CDR2 YNFKEQ. This CDR3 is built from 15 residues. CDR3 bases: TGTGCCAGCAGCCCGGGACAGGAGAATTTCTACGAGCAGTACTTC. This translates into CASSPGQENFYEQYF.

This chain connects TRBV19 to TRBJ2-5; D remains unclear. Germline V gene lookup returns CDR1 LNHDA and CDR2 SQIVND (reference sequence). The CDR3 loop spans 13 amino acids. V lost 8 bases to trimming and J lost 2 bases, with 12 bases between them. CDR3 sequence: CASGERIQETQYF. The CDR3 DNA reads as TGTGCCAGTGGTGAACGGATACAAGAGACCCAGTACTTC.